The 19 T cell receptor beta chains listed next were all sequenced from one sample in a study of PD-1 blockade in classical Hodgkin lymphoma. Specified time point: cycle 4 day 1 (C4D1), after five to seven weeks of nivolumab. Each patient experienced a relapse that followed autologous stem cell transplantation, and brentuximab vedotin exposure varied. Produced via immunoSEQ multiplex PCR; TCRdb's table is partial and in-frame only. The sample contains approximately 27,000 clones, over 75% of which appear only once. Specimen: peripheral blood mononuclear cells (PBMCs), collected before the fourth cycle of nivolumab. The receptor set was obtained from a human donor with classical Hodgkin lymphoma.

CDR3 sequence: CSTRYPNEGDTQYF. The CDR3 nucleotides are TGCAGTACACGGTACCCGAATGAGGGAGATACGCAGTATTTT. The V and J genes are TRBV29-1 and TRBJ2-3; D might be TRBD2 (5 bases). Germline CDR1 reads SQVTM; CDR2 reads ANQGSEA. This CDR3 spans 14 amino acids.

The chain is built from TRBV18 and TRBJ2-1, with D hard to call. V lost 3 bases to trimming and J lost 6 bases, with 6 bases between them. CDR1 is KGHSH, CDR2 LQKENI, per germline. The CDR3 sequence is 12 residues long. DNA for the CDR3: TGTGCCAGCTCACCTTCAGCCAATGAGCAGTTCTTC. It codes for CASSPSANEQFF.

The chain carries TRBV9 and TRBJ1-1; D possibly corresponds to TRBD1 (5 bases). V lost 0 bases and J lost 0, with 6 bases in between. Per germline, CDR1 SGDLS and CDR2 YYNGEE. The CDR3 totals 14 residues. CDR3 bases: TGTGCCAGCAGCGTAGAACAGGTGAACACTGAAGCTTTCTTT. Its translation: CASSVEQVNTEAFF.

The J gene is TRBJ2-4, the V gene TRBV5-1; weak D call: TRBD1 (6 bases). The CDR3 has 16 amino acids. Trimming pared 7 bases from V and 5 bases from J, leaving 22 bases between. In germline, CDR1 is SGHRS, CDR2 YFSETQ. The CDR3 reads CASQTSGQFGENIQYF. In DNA, the CDR3 is TGCGCCAGCCAGACTTCAGGACAGTTCGGGGAAAACATTCAGTACTTC.

The J gene is TRBJ1-3, the V gene TRBV19, with D tentatively TRBD1 (5 bases). This CDR3 contains 16 residues. V lost 3 bases, J lost 0 bases, and 12 bases lay in between. From germline, CDR1 is LNHDA and CDR2 SQIVND (reference sequence). CDR3 amino acids: CASSMRGPPSGNTIYF. CDR3 nucleotides: TGTGCCAGTAGTATGAGGGGTCCCCCCTCTGGAAACACCATATATTTT.

V usage is TRBV5-1 and J usage is TRBJ2-3, with 9 positions matching TRBD2. J was trimmed by 4 bases and V by 6 bases; bases with no gene match: 15. Germline assignment: CDR1 SGHRS and CDR2 YFSETQ. The CDR3 sequence is 17 residues long. The CDR3 coding sequence is TGCGCCAGCACCGAGATGGTTGGCGGGGGGGCGGCAGATACGCAGTATTTT. Translation gives CASTEMVGGGAADTQYF.

Written as DNA, the CDR3 is TGTGCCAGCAGCGACGAAAACATTCAGTACTTC. Translation gives CASSDENIQYF. The rearrangement uses TRBV9 and TRBJ2-4, with D unclear. The V gene lost 3 bases and the J gene lost 5 bases, with 3 bases spanning the gap. CDR1 and CDR2 (germline): SGDLS, YYNGEE. CDR3 length: 11 residues. The variable domain in full, with the rest retrieved from reference TRBV9 and TRBJ2-4, is DSGVTQTPKHLITATGQRVTLRCSPRSGDLSVYWYQQSLDQGLQFLIQYYNGEERAKGNILERFSAQQFPDLHSELNLSSLELGDSALYFCASSDENIQYFGAGTRLSVL.

The table lists this clone with a count of one. The V gene is TRBV23-1, the J gene TRBJ2-5, with D tentatively TRBD1 or TRBD2 (5 bases each). TRBV23-1 is given ORF status, its function remaining uncertain. V was clipped by 8 bases and J by 5 bases, with 24 bases between them. There are 16 residues in the CDR3. CDR3 loop: CASAEGPPGTQETQYF. The CDR3 DNA sequence: TGCGCCAGCGCCGAAGGGCCCCCCGGGACGCAGGAGACCCAGTACTTC.

V is TRBV28 and J is TRBJ2-1; tentative D call: TRBD1 (6 bases). There are 15 residues in the CDR3. From germline, CDR1 is MDHEN and CDR2 SYDVKM. The ends were cut back, 2 bases at V and 2 bases at J, with 10 bases in the middle. CDR3: CASSLPGATYNEQFF. CDR3 sequence (DNA): TGTGCCAGCAGTTTACCAGGGGCAACCTACAATGAGCAGTTCTTC.

This chain's CDR3 is CASSQDQTDSNQPQHF. The CDR3 DNA sequence: TGCGCCAGCAGCCAAGATCAAACAGATAGCAATCAGCCCCAGCATTTT. The chain recombines TRBV4-1 with TRBJ1-5; D not certain. The CDR3 runs 16 residues. V lost 0 bases, J lost 0 bases, and 9 bases lay in between. From germline, CDR1 is MGHRA and CDR2 YSYEKL.

CDR3 region: CASSIFSPGQDTFTYEQYF. The CDR3 DNA follows: TGTGCCAGTAGTATATTCTCCCCGGGACAGGACACCTTTACCTACGAGCAGTACTTC. This chain links TRBV19 with TRBJ2-7, with 8 nucleotides matching TRBD1. The germline V gene has CDR1 LNHDA and CDR2 SQIVND (reference sequence). There are 19 residues in the CDR3. The J segment lost 2 bases and the V segment lost 2 bases, leaving 17 bases of the junction unmatched.

The chain uses TRBV28 and TRBJ2-5; a weak D match, TRBD1 (5 bases). Germline V lookup: CDR1 MDHEN, CDR2 SYDVKM. V gave up 6 bases and J gave up 5 bases, with 13 bases separating them. This CDR3 has 13 amino acids. CDR3 sequence reads: CASRAAGWETQYF. CDR3 sequence (DNA): TGTGCCAGCAGGGCCGCAGGGTGGGAGACCCAGTACTTC.

The rearrangement joins TRBV6-5 to TRBJ1-3, with D perhaps matching TRBD1 (6 bases). Trimming stripped 7 bases from V and 0 bases from J, with 13 bases between. The CDR3 covers 15 residues. Per germline, CDR1 MNHEY and CDR2 SVGAGI. The CDR3 DNA is TGTGCCAGCACCAGACAGGCTAACTCTGGAAACACCATATATTTT. Residues: CASTRQANSGNTIYF.

This sequence joins TRBV30 and TRBJ1-2; tentative D call: TRBD1 (6 bases). Germline CDR1 reads GTSNPN; CDR2 reads SVGIG (reference sequence). The CDR3 is 12 residues long. V was trimmed by 1 base and J by 8 bases, leaving 11 bases between them. The CDR3 here is CAWSGTARGYTF. The CDR3 DNA is TGTGCCTGGAGTGGGACAGCGAGGGGCTACACCTTC.

In its sample, this clone was seen a few times. The rearrangement links TRBV6-1 to TRBJ2-2, with 9 positions matching TRBD1. This CDR3 has 15 residues. V was clipped by 6 bases and J by 4 bases; unmatched bases: 6. Germline loops: CDR1 MNHNS, CDR2 SASEGT. As DNA, the CDR3 is TGTGCCAGCAGGGACAGGGGTTCGGCCACCGGGGAGCTGTTTTTT. Translated, it gives CASRDRGSATGELFF.

The chain couples TRBV19 to TRBJ1-5; D gene unclear. The CDR3 consists of 15 residues. Trimming took 2 bases from V and 8 from J, leaving 16 bases between them. The V gene's germline CDR1 is LNHDA and CDR2 SQIVND (reference sequence). The CDR3 coding sequence is TGTGCCAGTAGTATACCCTCCCCGAAGATCAAGCCCCAGCATTTT. Its protein product is CASSIPSPKIKPQHF. Full variable domain (outside the CDR3, taken from reference TRBV19 and TRBJ1-5): DGGITQSPKYLFRKEGQNVTLSCEQNLNHDAMYWYRQDPGQGLRLIYYSQIVNDFQKGDIAEGYSVSREKKESFPLTVTSAQKNPTAFYLCASSIPSPKIKPQHFGDGTRLSIL.

The chain recombines TRBV4-1 with TRBJ2-3; D remains ambiguous. V shed 3 bases and J shed 3 bases, with 4 bases lying between them. The CDR3 is 12 amino acids. The V gene's germline CDR1 is MGHRA and CDR2 YSYEKL. The CDR3 DNA reads TGCGCCAGCAGCCAGAATACAGATACGCAGTATTTT. The encoded protein is CASSQNTDTQYF.

This sequence joins TRBV2 and TRBJ1-6; 7 bases are shared with TRBD1. Germline-derived CDR1 and CDR2 are SNHLY and FYNNEI. CDR3 size: 16 residues. V gave up 6 bases and J gave up 0 bases; unmatched junction bases: 5. This CDR3 is CASRSDRISYNSPLHF. The CDR3 DNA is TGTGCCAGCAGATCGGACAGGATCTCCTATAATTCACCCCTCCACTTT.

This clone was seen only a few times. The rearrangement joins TRBV6-5 to TRBJ1-3; D ambiguous. The CDR3 totals 12 residues. V gave up 8 bases and J gave up 3 bases, with 8 bases separating them. Germline CDR1 is MNHEY and CDR2 is SVGAGI. In nucleotides, the CDR3 is TGTGCCAGCGTAGGGCATGGAAACACCATATATTTT. Translated, it gives CASVGHGNTIYF.